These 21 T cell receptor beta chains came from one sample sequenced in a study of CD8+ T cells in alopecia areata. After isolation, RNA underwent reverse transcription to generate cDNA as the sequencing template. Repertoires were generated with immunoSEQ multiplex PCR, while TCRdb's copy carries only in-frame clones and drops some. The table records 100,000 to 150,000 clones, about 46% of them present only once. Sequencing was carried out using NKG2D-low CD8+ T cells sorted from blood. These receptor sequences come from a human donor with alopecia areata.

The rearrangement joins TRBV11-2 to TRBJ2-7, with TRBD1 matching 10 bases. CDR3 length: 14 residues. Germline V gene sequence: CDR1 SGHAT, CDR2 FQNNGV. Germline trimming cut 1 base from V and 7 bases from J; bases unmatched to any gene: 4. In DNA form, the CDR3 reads TGTGCCAGCAGCTTAGGACAGGGGGCGCCAGAGCAGTACTTC. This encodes CASSLGQGAPEQYF.

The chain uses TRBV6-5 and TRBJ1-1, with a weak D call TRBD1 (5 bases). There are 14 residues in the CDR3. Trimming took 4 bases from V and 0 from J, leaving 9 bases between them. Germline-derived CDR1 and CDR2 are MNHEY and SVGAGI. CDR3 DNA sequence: TGTGCCAGCAGTTTGGGGGAGTTGAACACTGAAGCTTTCTTT. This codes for CASSLGELNTEAFF.

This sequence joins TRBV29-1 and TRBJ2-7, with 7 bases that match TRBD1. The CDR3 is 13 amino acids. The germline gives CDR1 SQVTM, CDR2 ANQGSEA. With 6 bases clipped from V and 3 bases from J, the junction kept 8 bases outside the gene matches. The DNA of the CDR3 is TGCAGCGTGATAGGGACAGAACTCTACGAGCAGTACTTC. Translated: CSVIGTELYEQYF.

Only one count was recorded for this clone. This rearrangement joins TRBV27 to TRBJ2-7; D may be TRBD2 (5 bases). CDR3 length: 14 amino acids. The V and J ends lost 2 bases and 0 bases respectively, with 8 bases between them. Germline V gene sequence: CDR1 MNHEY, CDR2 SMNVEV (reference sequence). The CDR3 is CASSLRESSYEQYF. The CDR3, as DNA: TGTGCCAGCAGTTTAAGGGAGAGCTCCTACGAGCAGTACTTC.

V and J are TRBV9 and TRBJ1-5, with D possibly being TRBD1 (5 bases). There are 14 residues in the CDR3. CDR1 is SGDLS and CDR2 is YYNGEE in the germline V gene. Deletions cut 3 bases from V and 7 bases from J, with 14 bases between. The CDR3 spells CASSGGLNGQPQHF. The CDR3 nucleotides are TGTGCCAGCAGCGGGGGCCTCAATGGACAGCCCCAGCATTTT.

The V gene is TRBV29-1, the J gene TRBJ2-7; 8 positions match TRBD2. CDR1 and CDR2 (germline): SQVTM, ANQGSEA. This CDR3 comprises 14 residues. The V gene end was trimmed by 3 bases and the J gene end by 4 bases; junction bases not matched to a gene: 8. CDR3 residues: CSVEASGGEYEQYF. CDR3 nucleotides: TGCAGCGTTGAGGCCAGCGGGGGCGAATACGAGCAGTACTTC.

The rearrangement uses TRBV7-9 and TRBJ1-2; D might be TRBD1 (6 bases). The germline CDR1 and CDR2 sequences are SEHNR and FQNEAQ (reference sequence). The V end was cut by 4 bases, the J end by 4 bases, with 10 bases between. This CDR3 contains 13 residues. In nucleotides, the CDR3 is TGTGCCAGCAGCTCGCCGGACAGCTATGGCTACACCTTC. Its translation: CASSSPDSYGYTF. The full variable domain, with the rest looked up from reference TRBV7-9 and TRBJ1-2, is DTGVSQNPRHKITKRGQNVTFRCDPISEHNRLYWYRQTLGQGPEFLTYFQNEAQLEKSRLLSDRFSAERPKGSFSTLEIQRTEQGDSAMYLCASSSPDSYGYTFGSGTRLTVV.

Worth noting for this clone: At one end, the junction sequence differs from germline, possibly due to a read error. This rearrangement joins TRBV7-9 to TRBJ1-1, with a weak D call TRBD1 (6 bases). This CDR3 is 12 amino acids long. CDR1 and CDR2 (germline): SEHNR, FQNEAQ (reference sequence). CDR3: CASSDLGDTQRW. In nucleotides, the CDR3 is TGTGCCAGCAGCGACTTAGGGGACACCCAGCGCTGG.

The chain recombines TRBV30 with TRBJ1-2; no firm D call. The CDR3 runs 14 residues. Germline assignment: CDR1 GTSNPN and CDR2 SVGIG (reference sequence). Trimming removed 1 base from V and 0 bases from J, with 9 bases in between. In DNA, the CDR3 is TGTGCCTGGAGTGCAGCCGCAACTAACTATGGCTACACCTTC. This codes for CAWSAAATNYGYTF.

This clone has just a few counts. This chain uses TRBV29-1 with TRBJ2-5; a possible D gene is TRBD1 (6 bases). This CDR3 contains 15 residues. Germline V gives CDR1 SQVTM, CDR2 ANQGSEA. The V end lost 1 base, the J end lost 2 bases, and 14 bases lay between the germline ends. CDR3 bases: TGCAGCGTTGAAGCCCCGGACAGATTTCAAGAGACCCAGTACTTC. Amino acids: CSVEAPDRFQETQYF. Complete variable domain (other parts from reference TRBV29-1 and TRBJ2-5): SAVISQKPSRDICQRGTSLTIQCQVDSQVTMMFWYRQQPGQSLTLIATANQGSEATYESGFVIDKFPISRPNLTFSTLTVSNMSPEDSSIYLCSVEAPDRFQETQYFGPGTRLLVL.

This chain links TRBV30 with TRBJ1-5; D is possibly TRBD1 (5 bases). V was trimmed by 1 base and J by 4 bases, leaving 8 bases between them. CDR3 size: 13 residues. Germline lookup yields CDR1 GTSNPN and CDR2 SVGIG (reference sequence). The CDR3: CAWSAWGNQPQHF. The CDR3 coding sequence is TGTGCCTGGAGTGCCTGGGGGAATCAGCCCCAGCATTTT.

In DNA form, the CDR3 reads TGTGCCAGCAGCCAAGACTACACCGGGGAGCTGTTTTTT. Protein: CASSQDYTGELFF. This chain links TRBV14 with TRBJ2-2, with D unclear. CDR3 length: 13 amino acids. The V gene lost 0 bases and the J gene lost 3 bases, with 2 bases spanning the gap. The germline CDR1 and CDR2 sequences are SGHDN and FVKESK.

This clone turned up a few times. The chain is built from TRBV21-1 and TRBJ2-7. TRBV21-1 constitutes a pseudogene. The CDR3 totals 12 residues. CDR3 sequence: CASSPRSYEQYF. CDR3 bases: TGTGCCAGTTCCCCAAGGTCCTACGAGCAGTACTTC.

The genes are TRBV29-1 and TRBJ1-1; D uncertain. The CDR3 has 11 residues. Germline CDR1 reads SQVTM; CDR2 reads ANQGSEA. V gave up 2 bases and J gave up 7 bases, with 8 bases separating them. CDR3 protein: CSVEPGYEAFF. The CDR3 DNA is TGCAGCGTTGAACCGGGGTATGAAGCTTTCTTT.

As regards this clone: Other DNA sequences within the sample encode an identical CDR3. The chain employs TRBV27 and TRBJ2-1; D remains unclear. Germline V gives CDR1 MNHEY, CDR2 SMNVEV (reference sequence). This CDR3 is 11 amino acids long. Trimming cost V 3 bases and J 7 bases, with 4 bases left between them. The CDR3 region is CASSFLNEQFF. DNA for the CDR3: TGTGCCAGCAGTTTTTTGAATGAGCAGTTCTTC.

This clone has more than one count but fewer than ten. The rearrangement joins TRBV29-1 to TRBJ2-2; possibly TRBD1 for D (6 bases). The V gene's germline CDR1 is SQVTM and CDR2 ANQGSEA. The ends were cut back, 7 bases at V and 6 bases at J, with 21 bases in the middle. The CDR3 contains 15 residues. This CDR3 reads CSAETTQGVAGELFF. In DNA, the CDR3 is TGCAGCGCAGAGACTACACAGGGTGTAGCCGGGGAGCTGTTTTTT.

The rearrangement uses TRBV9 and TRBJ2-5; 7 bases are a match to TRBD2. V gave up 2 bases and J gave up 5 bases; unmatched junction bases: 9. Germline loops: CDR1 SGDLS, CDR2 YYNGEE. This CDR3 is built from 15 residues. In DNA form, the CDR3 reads TGTGCCAGCAGCGTTGGGGCGGGAGATGTGGAGACCCAGTACTTC. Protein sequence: CASSVGAGDVETQYF.

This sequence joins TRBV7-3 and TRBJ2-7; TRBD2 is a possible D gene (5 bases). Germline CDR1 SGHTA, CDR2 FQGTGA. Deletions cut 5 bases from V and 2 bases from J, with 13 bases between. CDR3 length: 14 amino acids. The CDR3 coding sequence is TGTGCCAGCAGCCTGGACGGAGGACCCTACGAGCAGTACTTC. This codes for CASSLDGGPYEQYF. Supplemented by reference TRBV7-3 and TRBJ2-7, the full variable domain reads GAGVSQTPSNKVTEKGKYVELRCDPISGHTALYWYRQSLGQGPEFLIYFQGTGAADDSGLPNDRFFAVRPEGSVSTLKIQRTERGDSAVYLCASSLDGGPYEQYFGPGTRLTVT.

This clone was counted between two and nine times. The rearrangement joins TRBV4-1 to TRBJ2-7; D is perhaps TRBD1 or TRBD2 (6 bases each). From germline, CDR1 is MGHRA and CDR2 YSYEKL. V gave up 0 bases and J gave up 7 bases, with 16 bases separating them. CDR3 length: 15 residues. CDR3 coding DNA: TGCGCCAGCAGCCAAGATACCGGGGGCGCGTTAGAGCAGTACTTC. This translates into CASSQDTGGALEQYF.

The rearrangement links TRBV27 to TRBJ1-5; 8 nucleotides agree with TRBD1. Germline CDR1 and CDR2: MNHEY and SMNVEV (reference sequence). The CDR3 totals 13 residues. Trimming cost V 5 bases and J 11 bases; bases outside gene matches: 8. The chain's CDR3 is CASSPRQGWTQHF. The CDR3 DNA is TGTGCCAGCAGTCCTCGACAGGGGTGGACCCAGCATTTT.

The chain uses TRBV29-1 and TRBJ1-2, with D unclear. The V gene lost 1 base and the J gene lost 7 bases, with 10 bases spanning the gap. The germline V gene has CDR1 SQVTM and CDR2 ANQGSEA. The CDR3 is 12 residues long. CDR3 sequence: CSVEVALGGYTF. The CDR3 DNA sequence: TGCAGCGTTGAAGTCGCTTTGGGTGGCTACACCTTC.